This is a list of T cell receptor beta chains from one sample in a study of cytomegalovirus exposure and HLA in healthy donors. Measured with immunoSEQ multiplex PCR; TCRdb has only the in-frame clones, and not every one. The table shows roughly 130,000 clones, with around 8.5% occurring only once. Sequenced sample: PBMCs. The receptors stem from a man in his forties in good health and CMV-seronegative. CDR3s include the opening cysteine and the closing phenylalanine or tryptophan. A D gene is named only where the DNA matches it firmly. Only some rows state a clone size, as once, few, many or a class for expanded clones.

clone_size,d_call,v_call,j_call,cdr3_length,cdr3_aa,cdr3_nt
few,TRBD1,TRBV5-4,TRBJ1-4,14,CASSLGGTDEKLFF,TGTGCCAGCAGCTTGGGGGGGACAGATGAAAAACTGTTTTTT
-,TRBD1,TRBV27,TRBJ1-5,15,CASSFTGGRNQPQHF,TGTGCCAGCAGTTTTACAGGGGGGCGCAATCAGCCCCAGCATTTT
-,-,TRBV6-1,TRBJ1-1,14,CASRLGQMNTEAFF,TGTGCCAGCAGGTTAGGACAGATGAACACTGAAGCTTTCTTT
-,-,TRBV6-5,TRBJ1-1,13,CASGGRLNTEAFF,TGTGCCAGCGGAGGACGCCTGAACACTGAAGCTTTCTTT
-,-,TRBV7-2,TRBJ2-2,15,CASSLEGGNTGELFF,TGTGCCAGCAGCTTGGAGGGTGGGAACACCGGGGAGCTGTTTTTT
few,-,TRBV30,TRBJ2-7,12,CAWRPGGSEQYF,TGTGCCTGGAGGCCAGGGGGGAGCGAGCAGTACTTC
many,-,TRBV4-1,TRBJ2-1,17,CASSQDGTGVIYNEQFF,TGCGCCAGCAGCCAAGATGGGACGGGGGTGATCTACAATGAGCAGTTCTTC
-,-,TRBV6-1,TRBJ2-7,14,CASTTSGTNYEQYF,TGTGCCAGCACCACTTCCGGGACAAACTACGAGCAGTACTTC
few,-,TRBV9,TRBJ2-2,16,CASSYEARVGTGELFF,TGTGCCAGCAGCTACGAGGCCAGGGTGGGCACCGGGGAGCTGTTTTTT
-,-,TRBV5-1,TRBJ2-3,16,CASSLGDRSSTDTQYF,TGCGCCAGCAGCTTGGGCGACAGGTCTAGCACAGATACGCAGTATTTT
-,-,TRBV28,TRBJ1-2,14,CASSFSRLNYGYTF,TGTGCCAGCAGTTTTTCCAGGCTTAACTATGGCTACACCTTC
few,-,TRBV7-3,TRBJ2-3,15,CASSLGLASTDTQYF,TGTGCCAGCAGCTTGGGGCTAGCGAGCACAGATACGCAGTATTTT